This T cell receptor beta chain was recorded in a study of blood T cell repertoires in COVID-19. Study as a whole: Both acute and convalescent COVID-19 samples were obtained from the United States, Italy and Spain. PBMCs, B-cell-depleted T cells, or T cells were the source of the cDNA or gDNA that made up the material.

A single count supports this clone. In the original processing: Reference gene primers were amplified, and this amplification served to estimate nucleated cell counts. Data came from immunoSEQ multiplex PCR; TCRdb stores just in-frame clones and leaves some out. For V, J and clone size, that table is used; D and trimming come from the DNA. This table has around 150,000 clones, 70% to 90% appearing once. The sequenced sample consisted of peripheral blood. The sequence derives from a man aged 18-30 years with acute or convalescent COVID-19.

The CDR3 sequence: CAWSPLGGPRRDTQYF. As DNA, the CDR3 is TGTGCCTGGAGCCCACTGGGGGGGCCAAGAAGGGATACGCAGTATTTT. This chain links TRBV30 with TRBJ2-3; possible D gene TRBD2, 7 bases. The CDR3 runs 16 residues. Germline lookup yields CDR1 GTSNPN and CDR2 SVGIG (reference sequence). V lost 3 bases and J lost 6, with 22 bases in between.